These T cell receptor beta chains were read from a single sample in a study of cytomegalovirus exposure and HLA in healthy donors. Assay used: immunoSEQ multiplex PCR; TCRdb lists only in-frame clones, some missing. Among approximately 150,000 clones listed, roughly 80% were seen once. Sequencing was done on a sample of PBMCs. These receptors were taken from a man aged 30 to 45 in good health and CMV-seropositive. Both conserved end residues are part of each CDR3. D genes are given only for firm matches. The size field is filled for only some rows; it gives once, few, many or a size class.

size,J,V,D,DNA,CDR3
NA,TRBJ2-7,TRBV5-6,NA,TGTGCCAGCAGCTTATCTCTAGAGGGCGCGGACGAGCAGTACTTC,CASSLSLEGADEQYF
NA,TRBJ2-2,TRBV4-1,TRBD1,TGCGCCAGCAGCCAGGGACAGGCGAACACCGGGGAGCTGTTTTTT,CASSQGQANTGELFF
NA,TRBJ1-2,TRBV10-2,NA,TGCGCCAGCAGTGAGGGGGCGGGCTACACCTTC,CASSEGAGYTF
few,TRBJ2-3,TRBV19,NA,TGTGCCAGTATGGCCCTGGGAGACACAGATACGCAGTATTTT,CASMALGDTDTQYF
NA,TRBJ2-5,TRBV11-2,NA,TGTGCCAGCAGCATGACCGACAGAATCGGGGAGACCCAGTACTTC,CASSMTDRIGETQYF
few,TRBJ2-1,TRBV13,TRBD2,TGTGCCAGCAGCCCTCTAGCGGGGGGGCTCAATGAGCAGTTCTTC,CASSPLAGGLNEQFF
NA,TRBJ2-5,TRBV28,TRBD2,TGTGCCAGCAGTTTACCCGATCGACTAGCGGGGTATCAAGAGACCCAGTACTTC,CASSLPDRLAGYQETQYF
once,TRBJ2-7,TRBV9,NA,TGTGCCAGCAGCGTAGCGCCGGGGCGGGACTACGAGCAGTACTTC,CASSVAPGRDYEQYF
NA,TRBJ2-7,TRBV5-3,NA,TGTGCCCCCCCTGGTGGCAGGGCATACGCCTACGAGCAGTACTTC,CAPPGGRAYAYEQYF
NA,TRBJ2-1,TRBV5-4,TRBD2,TGTGCCAGCAGCGCTAGCGGGGGGCCCACAAGGGGTGAGCAGTTCTTC,CASSASGGPTRGEQFF
NA,TRBJ2-3,TRBV2,NA,TGTGCCAGCAGTGAATGGAGGGACTTTCGGGCAGATACGCAGTATTTT,CASSEWRDFRADTQYF
few,TRBJ1-1,TRBV6-4,NA,TGTGCCAGCAGTGACTTCGCACAGGGCCGGAACACTGAAGCTTTCTTT,CASSDFAQGRNTEAFF
NA,TRBJ2-1,TRBV5-4,NA,TGTGCCAGCAGCTGCTGGGAGAGCTCCTACAATGAGCAGTTCTTC,CASSCWESSYNEQFF
NA,TRBJ1-5,TRBV2,NA,TGTGCCAGCAGTGAGTGGCAGTCCCCTCAGCCCCAGCATTTT,CASSEWQSPQPQHF
NA,TRBJ2-7,TRBV7-9,TRBD1,TGTGCCAGCAGCTTTGGACAGGGATCCAACGAGCAGTACTTC,CASSFGQGSNEQYF
once,TRBJ2-2,TRBV5-1,TRBD2,TGCGCCAGCAGCGCCGGGGGGGCCGACACCGGGGAGCTGTTTTTT,CASSAGGADTGELFF
NA,TRBJ2-1,TRBV4-2,TRBD2,TGTGCCAGCAGCCCTCTTAGCGGGGGGGCTTCGCAATTCAATGAGCAGTTCTTC,CASSPLSGGASQFNEQFF
NA,TRBJ2-7,TRBV19,TRBD1,TGTGCCAGTAGTCAAATCCTAGGACAGGGAACTCACGAGCAGTACTTC,CASSQILGQGTHEQYF
NA,TRBJ1-6,TRBV30,NA,TGTGCCTGGAGTGTACTCGGTCAGGGGCATTCACCCCTCCACTTT,CAWSVLGQGHSPLHF
NA,TRBJ1-2,TRBV4-3,TRBD1,TGCGCCAGCAGCCATTTCCTACAGGGGGAGAACTATGGCTACACCTTC,CASSHFLQGENYGYTF
NA,TRBJ2-3,TRBV5-6,NA,TGTGCCAGCAGCTTTTTTCCGGCAGATACGCAGTATTTT,CASSFFPADTQYF
few,TRBJ2-5,TRBV11-2,TRBD1,TGTGCCAGCAGCTCCCTGGGACAGGGGCCAGAGACCCAGTACTTC,CASSSLGQGPETQYF